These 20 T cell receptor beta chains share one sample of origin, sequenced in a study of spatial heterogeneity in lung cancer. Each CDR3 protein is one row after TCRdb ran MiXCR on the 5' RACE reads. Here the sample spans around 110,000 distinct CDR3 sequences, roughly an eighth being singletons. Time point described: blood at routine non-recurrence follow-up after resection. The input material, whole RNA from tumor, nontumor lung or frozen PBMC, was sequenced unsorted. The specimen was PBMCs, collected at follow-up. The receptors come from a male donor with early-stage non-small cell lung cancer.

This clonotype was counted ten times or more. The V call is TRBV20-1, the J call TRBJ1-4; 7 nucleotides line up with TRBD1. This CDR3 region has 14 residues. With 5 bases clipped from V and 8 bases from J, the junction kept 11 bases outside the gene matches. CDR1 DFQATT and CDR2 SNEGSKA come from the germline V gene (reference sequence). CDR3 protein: CSAPRGSIREKLFF. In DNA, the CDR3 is TGCAGTGCTCCCAGGGGGTCCATCAGGGAAAAACTGTTTTTT.

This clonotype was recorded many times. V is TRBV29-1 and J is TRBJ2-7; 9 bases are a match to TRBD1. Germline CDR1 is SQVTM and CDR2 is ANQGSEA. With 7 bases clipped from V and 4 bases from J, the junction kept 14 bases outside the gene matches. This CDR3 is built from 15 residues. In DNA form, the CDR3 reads TGCAGCGGCGTAGATGGTACAGGGGGCGCGTACGAGCAGTACTTC. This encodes CSGVDGTGGAYEQYF.

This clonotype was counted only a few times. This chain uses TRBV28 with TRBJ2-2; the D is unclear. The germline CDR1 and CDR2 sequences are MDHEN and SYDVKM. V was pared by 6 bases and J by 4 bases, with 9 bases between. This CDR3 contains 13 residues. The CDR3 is CASRRPATGELFF. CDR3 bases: TGTGCCAGCAGGAGGCCGGCCACCGGGGAGCTGTTTTTT.

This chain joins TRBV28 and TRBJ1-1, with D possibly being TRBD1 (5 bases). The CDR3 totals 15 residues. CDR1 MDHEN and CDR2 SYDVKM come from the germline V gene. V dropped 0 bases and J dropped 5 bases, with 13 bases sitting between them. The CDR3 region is CASSLWSGRGTEAFF. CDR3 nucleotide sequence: TGTGCCAGCAGTTTATGGTCAGGGAGAGGAACTGAAGCTTTCTTT.

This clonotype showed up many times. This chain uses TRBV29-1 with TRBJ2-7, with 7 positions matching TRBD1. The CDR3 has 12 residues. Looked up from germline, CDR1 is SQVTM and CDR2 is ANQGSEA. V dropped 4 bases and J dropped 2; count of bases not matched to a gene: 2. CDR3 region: CSVGGQTYEQYF. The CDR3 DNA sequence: TGCAGCGTTGGGGGACAGACCTACGAGCAGTACTTC.

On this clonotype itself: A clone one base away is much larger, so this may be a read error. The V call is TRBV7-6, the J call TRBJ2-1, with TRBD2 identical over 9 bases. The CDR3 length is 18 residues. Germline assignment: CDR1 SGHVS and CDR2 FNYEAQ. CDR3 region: CASSLALRSSGGDNGQFF. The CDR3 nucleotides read TGTGCCAGCAGCTTAGCATTAAGGAGTAGCGGGGGCGACAATGGGCAGTTCTTC.

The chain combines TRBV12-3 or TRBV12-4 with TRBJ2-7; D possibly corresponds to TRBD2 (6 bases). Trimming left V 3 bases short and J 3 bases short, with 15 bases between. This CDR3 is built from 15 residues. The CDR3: CASSFSRGKVYEQYF. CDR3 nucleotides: TGTGCCAGCAGTTTTTCCCGGGGGAAAGTCTACGAGCAGTACTTC.

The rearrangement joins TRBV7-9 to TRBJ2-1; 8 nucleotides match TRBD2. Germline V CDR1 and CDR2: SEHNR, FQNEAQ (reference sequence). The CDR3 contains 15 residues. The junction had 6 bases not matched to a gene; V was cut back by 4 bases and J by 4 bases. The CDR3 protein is CASSSRGGIYNEQFF. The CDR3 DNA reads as TGTGCCAGCAGCTCCCGGGGGGGCATTTACAATGAGCAGTTCTTC. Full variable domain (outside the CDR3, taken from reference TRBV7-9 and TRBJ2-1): DTGVSQNPRHKITKRGQNVTFRCDPISEHNRLYWYRQTLGQGPEFLTYFQNEAQLEKSRLLSDRFSAERPKGSFSTLEIQRTEQGDSAMYLCASSSRGGIYNEQFFGPGTRLTVL.

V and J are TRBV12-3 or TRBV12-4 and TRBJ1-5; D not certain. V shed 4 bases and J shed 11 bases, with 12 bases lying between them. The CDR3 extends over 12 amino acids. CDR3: CASSSSNWAQHF. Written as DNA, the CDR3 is TGTGCCAGCAGTTCCTCTAATTGGGCCCAGCATTTT.

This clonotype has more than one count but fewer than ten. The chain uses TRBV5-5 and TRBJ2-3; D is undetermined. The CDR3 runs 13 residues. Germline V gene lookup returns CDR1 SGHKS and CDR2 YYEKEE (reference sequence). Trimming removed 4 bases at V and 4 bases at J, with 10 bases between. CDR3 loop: CASSLDVADTQYF. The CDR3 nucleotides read TGTGCCAGCAGCCTCGACGTGGCAGATACGCAGTATTTT.

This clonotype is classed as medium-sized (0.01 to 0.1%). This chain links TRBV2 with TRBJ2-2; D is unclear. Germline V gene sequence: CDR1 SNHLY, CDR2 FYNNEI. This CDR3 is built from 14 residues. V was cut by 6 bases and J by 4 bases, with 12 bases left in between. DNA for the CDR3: TGTGCCAGCAGCTCGACGGTTCGCACCGGGGAGCTGTTTTTT. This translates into CASSSTVRTGELFF.

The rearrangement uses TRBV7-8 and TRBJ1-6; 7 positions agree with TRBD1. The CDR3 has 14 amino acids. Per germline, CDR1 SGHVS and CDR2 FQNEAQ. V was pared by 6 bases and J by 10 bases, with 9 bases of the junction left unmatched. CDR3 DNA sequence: TGTGCCAGCAGTCCCCCAGGGGGAGTATCACCCCTCCACTTT. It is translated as CASSPPGGVSPLHF.

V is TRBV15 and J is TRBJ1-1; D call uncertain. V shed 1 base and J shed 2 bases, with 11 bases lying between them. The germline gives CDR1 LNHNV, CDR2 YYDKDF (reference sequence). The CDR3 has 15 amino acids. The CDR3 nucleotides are TGTGCCACCAGCAGAGTTGCGAGGGCTAACACTGAAGCTTTCTTT. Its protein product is CATSRVARANTEAFF.

The CDR3 region has the DNA TGCAGCGTCCGCCTTGGGACAGGGAACACCGGGGAGCTGTTTTTT. It encodes CSVRLGTGNTGELFF. The chain recombines TRBV29-1 with TRBJ2-2; 8 nucleotides agree with TRBD1. From germline, CDR1 is SQVTM and CDR2 ANQGSEA. Trimming cost V 6 bases and J 1 base; bases outside gene matches: 7. The CDR3 has 15 residues.

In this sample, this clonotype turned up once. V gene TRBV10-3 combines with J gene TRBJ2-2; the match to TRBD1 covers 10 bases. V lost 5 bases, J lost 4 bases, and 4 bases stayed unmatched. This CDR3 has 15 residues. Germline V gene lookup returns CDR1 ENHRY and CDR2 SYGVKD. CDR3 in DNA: TGTGCCATCAGTAGACAGGGGGCGAGCACCGGGGAGCTGTTTTTT. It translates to CAISRQGASTGELFF.

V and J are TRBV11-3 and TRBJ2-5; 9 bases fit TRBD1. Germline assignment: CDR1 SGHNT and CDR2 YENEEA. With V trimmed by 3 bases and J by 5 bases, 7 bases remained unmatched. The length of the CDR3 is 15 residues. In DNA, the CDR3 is TGTGCCAGCAGCTTCCTAGACAGGGGGAAGGAGACCCAGTACTTC. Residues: CASSFLDRGKETQYF. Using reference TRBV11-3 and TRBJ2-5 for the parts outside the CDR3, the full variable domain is EAGVVQSPRYKIIEKKQPVAFWCNPISGHNTLYWYLQNLGQGPELLIRYENEEAVDDSQLPKDRFSAERLKGVDSTLKIQPAELGDSAVYLCASSFLDRGKETQYFGPGTRLLVL.

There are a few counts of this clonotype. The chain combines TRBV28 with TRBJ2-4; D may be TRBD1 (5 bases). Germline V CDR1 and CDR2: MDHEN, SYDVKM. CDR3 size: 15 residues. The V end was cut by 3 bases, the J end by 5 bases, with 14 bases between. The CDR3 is CASSFVRGGQNIQYF. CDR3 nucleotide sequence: TGTGCCAGCAGTTTCGTTAGGGGTGGGCAAAACATTCAGTACTTC. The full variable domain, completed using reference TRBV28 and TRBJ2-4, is DVKVTQSSRYLVKRTGEKVFLECVQDMDHENMFWYRQDPGLGLRLIYFSYDVKMKEKGDIPEGYSVSREKKERFSLILESASTNQTSMYLCASSFVRGGQNIQYFGAGTRLSVL.

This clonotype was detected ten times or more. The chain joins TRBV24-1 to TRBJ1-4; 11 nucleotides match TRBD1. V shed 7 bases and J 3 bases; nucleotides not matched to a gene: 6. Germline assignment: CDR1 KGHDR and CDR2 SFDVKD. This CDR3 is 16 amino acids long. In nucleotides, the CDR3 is TGTGCCACCAGCAGGACAGGGGGCTCACCTAATGAAAAACTGTTTTTT. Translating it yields CATSRTGGSPNEKLFF.

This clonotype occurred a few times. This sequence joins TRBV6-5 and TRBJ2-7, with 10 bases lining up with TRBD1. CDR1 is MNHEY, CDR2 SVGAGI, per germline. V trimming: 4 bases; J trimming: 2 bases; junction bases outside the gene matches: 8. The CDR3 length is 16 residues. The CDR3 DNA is TGTGCCAGCAGTTCCAGGACAGGGGGGCCTCCCTACGAGCAGTACTTC. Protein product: CASSSRTGGPPYEQYF.

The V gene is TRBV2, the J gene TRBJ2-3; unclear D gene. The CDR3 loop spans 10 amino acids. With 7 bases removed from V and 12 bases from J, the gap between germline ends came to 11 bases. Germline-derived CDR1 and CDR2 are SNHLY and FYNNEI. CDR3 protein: CASTGGRQYF. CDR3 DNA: TGTGCCAGCACAGGCGGAAGACAGTATTTT.